This record covers a single TCR beta chain. No antigen is known for it. The V gene lost 5 bases and the J gene lost 3 bases, with 10 bases spanning the gap. CDR1 is MGHDK, CDR2 SYGVNS, per germline. The CDR3 has 14 amino acids. Sequencing used immunoSEQ multiplex PCR; TCRdb keeps in-frame clones, though not all of them. Of 100,000 to 150,000 clones in the sample, roughly 90% were seen once. The sample comes from a study of T cells in localized non-small cell lung cancer. Study-wide results and limits: Greater T cell density in blood accompanied longer overall survival. Only one tumor region was sequenced, so heterogeneity remains possible. Among the top 100 tumor clones, a median approximately 62 appeared in adjacent lung.

The receptor was isolated from a female donor aged 60 or older with stage I lung adenocarcinoma. Sequences were derived from peripheral blood, sampled before any cancer treatment. The chain links TRBV25-1 to TRBJ1-4; D perhaps matches TRBD1 (6 bases). The CDR3 loop is CASSRGTPNEKLFF. The CDR3 nucleotides are TGTGCCAGCAGTAGGGGGACACCTAATGAAAAACTGTTTTTT.